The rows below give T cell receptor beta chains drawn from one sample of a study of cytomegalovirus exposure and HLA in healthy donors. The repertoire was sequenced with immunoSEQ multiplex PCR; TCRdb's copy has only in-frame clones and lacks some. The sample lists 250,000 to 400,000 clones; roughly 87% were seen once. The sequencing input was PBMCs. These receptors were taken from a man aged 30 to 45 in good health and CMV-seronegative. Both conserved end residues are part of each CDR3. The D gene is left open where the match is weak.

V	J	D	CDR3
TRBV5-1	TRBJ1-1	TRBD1	CASSLVVSVQGAVYTEAFF
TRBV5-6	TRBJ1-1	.	CASSLGPNTEAFF
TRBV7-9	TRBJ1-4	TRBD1	CASSGRGNRAQGNEKLFF
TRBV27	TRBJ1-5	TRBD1	CASSLRGRGQINQPQHF
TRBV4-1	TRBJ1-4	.	CASSQGLGGLNEKLFF
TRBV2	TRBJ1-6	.	CANARDTAYNSPLHF
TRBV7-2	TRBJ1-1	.	CASSSKNRVGITEAFF
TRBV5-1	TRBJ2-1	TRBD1	CASSGTALYNEQFF
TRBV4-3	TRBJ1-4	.	CASSQDLGEKLFF
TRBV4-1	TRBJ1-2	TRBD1	CASSHGTGANYGYTF
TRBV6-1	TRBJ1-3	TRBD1	CASSERSGTGAWVGNTIYF
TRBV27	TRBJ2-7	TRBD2	CATRLAGVEEQYF
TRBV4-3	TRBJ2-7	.	CASSQWRGGSNEQYF
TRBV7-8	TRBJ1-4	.	CASSNRATNEKLFF
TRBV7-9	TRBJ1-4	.	CASSHGLGSRNEKLFF
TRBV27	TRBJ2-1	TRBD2	CASSNSGGVTWNEQFF
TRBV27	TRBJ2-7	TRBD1	CASSYRGQGAYQDEQYF
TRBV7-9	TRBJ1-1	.	CASSPGIAEAFF
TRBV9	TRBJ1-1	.	CASSGTQNTEAFF
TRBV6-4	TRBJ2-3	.	CASSEQGSTDTQYF
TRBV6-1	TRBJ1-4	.	CASSEWQGREKLFF
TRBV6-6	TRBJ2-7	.	CASSFGVSSYEQYF
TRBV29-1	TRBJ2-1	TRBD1	CSAQKSGTETSHPNNEQFF
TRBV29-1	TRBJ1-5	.	CSVAGGSGNQPQHF
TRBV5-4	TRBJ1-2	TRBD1	CATVTGDGYTF
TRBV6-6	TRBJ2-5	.	CASSYPDTEIETQYF
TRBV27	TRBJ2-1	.	CASSRDLYNEQFF
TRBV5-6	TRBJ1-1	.	CASSPATGLNTEAFF
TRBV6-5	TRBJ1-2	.	CASSYSGGSYGYTF
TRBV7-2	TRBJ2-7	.	CASRAGQLVYEQYF
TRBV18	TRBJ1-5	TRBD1	CASSPQGQGIQPQHF
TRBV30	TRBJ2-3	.	CAWSGEGGTDTQYF
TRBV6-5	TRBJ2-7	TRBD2	CASSYRAGAYEQYF
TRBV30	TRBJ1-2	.	CAWHKYARVAGYTF
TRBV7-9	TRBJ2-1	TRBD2	CASSSIERGGYNEQFF
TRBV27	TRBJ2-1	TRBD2	CASSSLTSGGHDEQFF
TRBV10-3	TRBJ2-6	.	CAISESHSGANVLTF
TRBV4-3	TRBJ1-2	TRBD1	CASSQDRTGSAYGYTF
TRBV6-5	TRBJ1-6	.	CASSPLDRPNSPLHF
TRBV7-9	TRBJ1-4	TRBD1	CASSPTGANEKLFF
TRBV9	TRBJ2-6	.	CASSGGGSGANVLTF
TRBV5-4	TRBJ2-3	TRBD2	CAEGLAGNTDTQYF
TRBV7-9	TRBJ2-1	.	CASSLGTYNEQFF
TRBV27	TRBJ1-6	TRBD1	CASSSTGVSPLHF
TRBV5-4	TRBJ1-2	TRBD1	CASSSGQGNYGYTF
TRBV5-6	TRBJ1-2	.	CASSLPGQLLLGYTF
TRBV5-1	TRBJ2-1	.	CASFGTYNEQFF
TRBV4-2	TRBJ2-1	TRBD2	CASSQDHSGRGGRNEQFF
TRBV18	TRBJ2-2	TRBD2	CASSPPTSGAGELFF
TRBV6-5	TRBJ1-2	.	CASSYSSNYGYTF
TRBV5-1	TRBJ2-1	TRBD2	CASSLQRGLGHEQFF
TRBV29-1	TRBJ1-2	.	CSVAGFLVDSSDNYGYTF
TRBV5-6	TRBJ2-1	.	CASNKQDRNGEQFF
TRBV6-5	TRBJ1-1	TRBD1	CASSYGTAPNTEAFF
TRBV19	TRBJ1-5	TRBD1	CATQGAKGNQPQHF
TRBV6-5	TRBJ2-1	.	CASSFTESSYNEQFF
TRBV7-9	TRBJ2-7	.	CASSQQFYEQYF
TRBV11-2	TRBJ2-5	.	CASSFGLQGRGETQYF
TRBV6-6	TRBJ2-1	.	CASTGGHNEQFF
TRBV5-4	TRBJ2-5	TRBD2	CASSRLAGGRGQETQYF